This T cell receptor beta chain was identified in a study of neurological immune-mediated disorders. Across the study: There were some 34 multiple sclerosis patients. Of these, roughly 30 had relapsing-remitting MS and 3 had secondary progressive MS.

Unsorted libraries were generated from 2 million PBMCs. These cells had been stored in RNAlater at -80 C. Study results and caveats: Neither clinical nor MRI features showed any association with the multiple sclerosis repertoire cluster, and the authors stated that larger cohorts are needed.

The cDNA was synthesized by 5'RACE incorporating 10-nucleotide random UMIs. TCRdb processed the 5' RACE reads anew with MiXCR; each CDR3 protein has one entry. The sample has tens of thousands of distinct CDR3 sequences, less than 4% seen once. In germline, CDR1 is MDHEN, CDR2 SYDVKM. This CDR3 spans 14 amino acids. Trimming removed 3 bases at V and 1 base at J, with 7 bases between. This clonotype was seen repeatedly, ten times or more. What it recognizes is unknown. The V and J genes are TRBV28 and TRBJ1-5, with TRBD1 as a possible D gene (5 bases). The sample was PBMCs. This sequence was found in a woman aged 50 to 60 with multiple sclerosis. The CDR3 loop reads CASSFRGSNQPQHF. CDR3 sequence (DNA): TGTGCCAGCAGTTTTCGGGGCAGCAATCAGCCCCAGCATTTT. The variable domain in full, with the rest retrieved from reference TRBV28 and TRBJ1-5, is DVKVTQSSRYLVKRTGEKVFLECVQDMDHENMFWYRQDPGLGLRLIYFSYDVKMKEKGDIPEGYSVSREKKERFSLILESASTNQTSMYLCASSFRGSNQPQHFGDGTRLSIL.